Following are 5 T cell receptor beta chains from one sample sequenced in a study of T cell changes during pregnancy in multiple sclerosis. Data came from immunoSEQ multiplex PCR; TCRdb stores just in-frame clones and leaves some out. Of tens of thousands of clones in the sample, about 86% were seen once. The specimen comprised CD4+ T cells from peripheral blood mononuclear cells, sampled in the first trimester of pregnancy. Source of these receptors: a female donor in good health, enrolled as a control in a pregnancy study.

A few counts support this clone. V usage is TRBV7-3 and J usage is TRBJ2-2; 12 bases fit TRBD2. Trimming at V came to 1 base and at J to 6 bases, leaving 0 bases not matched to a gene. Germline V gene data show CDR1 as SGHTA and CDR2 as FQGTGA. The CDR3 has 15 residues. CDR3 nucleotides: TGTGCCAGCAGCTTAAGACTAGCGGGGGCCGGGGAGCTGTTTTTT. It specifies CASSLRLAGAGELFF.

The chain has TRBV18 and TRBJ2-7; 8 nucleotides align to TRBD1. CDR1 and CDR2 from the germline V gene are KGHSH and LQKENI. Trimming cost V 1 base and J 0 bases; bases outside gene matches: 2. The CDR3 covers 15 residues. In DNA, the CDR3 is TGTGCCAGCTCACCACGGACAGGGTACTCCTACGAGCAGTACTTC. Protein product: CASSPRTGYSYEQYF.

CDR3 amino acids: CASSLGPGQTYEQYF. The CDR3 DNA follows: TGTGCCAGCTCACTCGGTCCGGGACAGACCTACGAGCAGTACTTC. The chain is built from TRBV18 and TRBJ2-7; 7 bases map to TRBD1. V was pared by 4 bases and J by 2 bases, with 8 bases of the junction left unmatched. The CDR3 is 15 residues long. Germline CDR1 KGHSH, CDR2 LQKENI.

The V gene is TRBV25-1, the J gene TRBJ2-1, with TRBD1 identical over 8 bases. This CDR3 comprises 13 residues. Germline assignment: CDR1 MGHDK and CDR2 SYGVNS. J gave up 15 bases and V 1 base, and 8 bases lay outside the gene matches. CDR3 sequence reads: CASSELVRDRTFF. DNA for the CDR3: TGTGCCAGCAGTGAATTGGTGCGGGACAGGACGTTCTTC.

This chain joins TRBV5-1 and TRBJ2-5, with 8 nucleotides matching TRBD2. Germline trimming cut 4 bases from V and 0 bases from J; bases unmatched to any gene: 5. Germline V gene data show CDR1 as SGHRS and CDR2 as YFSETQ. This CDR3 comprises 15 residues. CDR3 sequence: CASSVAGGYQETQYF. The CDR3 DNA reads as TGCGCCAGCAGCGTGGCGGGGGGATACCAAGAGACCCAGTACTTC. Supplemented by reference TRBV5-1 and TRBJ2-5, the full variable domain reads KAGVTQTPRYLIKTRGQQVTLSCSPISGHRSVSWYQQTPGQGLQFLFEYFSETQRNKGNFPGRFSGRQFSNSRSEMNVSTLELGDSALYLCASSVAGGYQETQYFGPGTRLLVL.